The rows below give T cell receptor beta chains drawn from one sample of a study of cytomegalovirus exposure and HLA in healthy donors. Produced via immunoSEQ multiplex PCR; TCRdb's table is partial and in-frame only. Of around 130,000 clones detected, around 81% appear once; the ten largest clones hold 0.7%. Sample: PBMCs. All receptors come from a man aged 18 to 29 in good health and CMV-seronegative. CDR3s include the opening cysteine and the closing phenylalanine or tryptophan. D genes are given only for firm matches.

length	V	J	D	DNA	CDR3
14	TRBV30	TRBJ1-5	TRBD1	TGTGCCTGGAGTTGGGACAGCCGCAATCAGCCCCAGCACTTT	CAWSWDSRNQPQHF
14	TRBV5-1	TRBJ1-3	TRBD1	TGCGCCAGCTGGGACAGCCTCTCTGGAAACACCATATATTTT	CASWDSLSGNTIYF
13	TRBV11-2	TRBJ2-5	-	TGTGCCAGCAGCTTTGAAGGGGTGGCGACCCAGTACTTC	CASSFEGVATQYF
13	TRBV30	TRBJ1-3	-	TGTGCCTGGACGACCACAGGGGGAAACACCATATATTTT	CAWTTTGGNTIYF
18	TRBV10-1	TRBJ2-1	-	TGCGCCAGCCGAATACAAAAACAAACGGGACTCGAAAAAAATGAGCAGTTCTTC	CASRIQKQTGLEKNEQFF
13	TRBV10-3	TRBJ2-7	TRBD1	TGTGCCATCCTCGGTGGGACAGCCTTAGAGCAGTACTTC	CAILGGTALEQYF
15	TRBV6-5	TRBJ2-7	TRBD1	TGTGCCAGCAGACGGACAGGGCGTGGAACCTACGAGCAGTACTTC	CASRRTGRGTYEQYF
14	TRBV19	TRBJ1-1	-	TGTGCCAGTAGTATAATAGGGAAGGGGCCTGAAGCTTTCTTT	CASSIIGKGPEAFF
20	TRBV28	TRBJ2-1	-	TGTGCCAGCAGTCCCCCGAGTTGGCGGGGGCCGCCCGTGGCCTACAATGAGCAGTTCTTC	CASSPPSWRGPPVAYNEQFF
15	TRBV5-8	TRBJ2-5	-	TGTGCCAGCAGCTTGGGGAATGCAGGCCAAGAGACCCAGTACTTC	CASSLGNAGQETQYF
15	TRBV2	TRBJ1-6	TRBD1	TGTGCCAGCAGCGGGACAGTCGGGGGTAATTCACCCCTCCACTTT	CASSGTVGGNSPLHF
16	TRBV5-6	TRBJ2-4	-	TGTGCCAGCAGTTTTTCGAGCGAGCTAGCCAAAAACATTCAGTACTTC	CASSFSSELAKNIQYF
13	TRBV2	TRBJ2-5	-	TGTGCCAGCAGTGTACAGGGTTTCGAGACCCAGTACTTC	CASSVQGFETQYF
15	TRBV7-6	TRBJ2-7	TRBD1	TGTGCCAGCAGCTTAGAAGGGGACAGCAACTACGAGCAGTACTTC	CASSLEGDSNYEQYF
16	TRBV10-1	TRBJ1-5	TRBD1	TGCGCCAGCAGGGACAGGCTACAAAATAGCAATCAGCCCCAGCATTTT	CASRDRLQNSNQPQHF
14	TRBV7-3	TRBJ2-7	-	TGTGCCAGCAGCTTAAGACAGAACTCCTACGAGCAGTACTTC	CASSLRQNSYEQYF